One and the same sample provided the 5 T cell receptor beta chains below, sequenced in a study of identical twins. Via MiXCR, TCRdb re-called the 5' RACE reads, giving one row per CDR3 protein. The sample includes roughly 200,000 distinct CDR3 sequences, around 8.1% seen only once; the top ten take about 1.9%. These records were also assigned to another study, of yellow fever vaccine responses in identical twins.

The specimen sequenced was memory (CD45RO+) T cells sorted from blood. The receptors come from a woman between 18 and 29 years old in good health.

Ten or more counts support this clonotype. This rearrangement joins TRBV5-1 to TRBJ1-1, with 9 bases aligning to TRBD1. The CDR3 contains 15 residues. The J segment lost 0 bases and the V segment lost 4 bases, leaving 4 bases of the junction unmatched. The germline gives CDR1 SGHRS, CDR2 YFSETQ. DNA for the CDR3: TGCGCCAGCAGCAGACAGGGGGATTTGAACACTGAAGCTTTCTTT. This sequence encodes CASSRQGDLNTEAFF.

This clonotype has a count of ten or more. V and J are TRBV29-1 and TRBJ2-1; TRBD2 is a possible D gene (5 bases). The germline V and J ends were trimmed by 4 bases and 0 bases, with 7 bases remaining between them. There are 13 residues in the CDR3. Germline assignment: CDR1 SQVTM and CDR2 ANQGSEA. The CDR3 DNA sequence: TGCAGCGTTGCTAGCAGCTCCTACAATGAGCAGTTCTTC. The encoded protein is CSVASSSYNEQFF.

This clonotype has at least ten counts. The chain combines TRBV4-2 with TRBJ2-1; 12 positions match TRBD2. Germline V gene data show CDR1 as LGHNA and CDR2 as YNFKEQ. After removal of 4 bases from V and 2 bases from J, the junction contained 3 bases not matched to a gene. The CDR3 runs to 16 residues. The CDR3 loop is CASSRTSGATYNEQFF. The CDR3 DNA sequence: TGTGCCAGCAGCCGGACTAGCGGGGCTACCTACAATGAGCAGTTCTTC.

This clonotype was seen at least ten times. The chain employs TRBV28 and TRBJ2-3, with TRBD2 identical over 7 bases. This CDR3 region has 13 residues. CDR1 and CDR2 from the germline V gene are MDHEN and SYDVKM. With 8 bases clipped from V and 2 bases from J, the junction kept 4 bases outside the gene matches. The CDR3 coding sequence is TGTGCCAGCCGGGACTACCACACAGATACGCAGTATTTT. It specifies CASRDYHTDTQYF.

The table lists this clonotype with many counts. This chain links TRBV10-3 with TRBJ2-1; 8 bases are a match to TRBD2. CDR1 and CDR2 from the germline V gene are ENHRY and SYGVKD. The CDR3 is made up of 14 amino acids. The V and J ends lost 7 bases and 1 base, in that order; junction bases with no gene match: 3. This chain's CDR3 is CAIKPSGSYNEQFF. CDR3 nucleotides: TGTGCCATCAAACCTAGCGGGTCCTACAATGAGCAGTTCTTC.